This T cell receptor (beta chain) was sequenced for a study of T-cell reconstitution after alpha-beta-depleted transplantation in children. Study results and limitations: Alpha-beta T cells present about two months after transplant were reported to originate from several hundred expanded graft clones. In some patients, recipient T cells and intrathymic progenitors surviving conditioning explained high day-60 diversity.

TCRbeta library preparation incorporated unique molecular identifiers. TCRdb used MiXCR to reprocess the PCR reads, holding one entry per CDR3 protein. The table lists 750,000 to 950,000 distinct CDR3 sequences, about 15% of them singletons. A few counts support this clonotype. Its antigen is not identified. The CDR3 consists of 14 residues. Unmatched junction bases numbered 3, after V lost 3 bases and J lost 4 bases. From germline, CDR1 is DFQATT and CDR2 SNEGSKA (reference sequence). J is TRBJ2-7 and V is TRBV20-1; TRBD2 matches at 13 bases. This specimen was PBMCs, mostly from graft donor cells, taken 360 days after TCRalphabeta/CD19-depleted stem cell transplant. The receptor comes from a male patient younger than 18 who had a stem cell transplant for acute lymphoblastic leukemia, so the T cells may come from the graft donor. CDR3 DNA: TGCAGTGCTAGTCGGACTAGCGGGAGTTACGAGCAGTACTTC. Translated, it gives CSASRTSGSYEQYF.